The 9 T cell receptor beta chains below come from one sample, sequenced in a study of Graves' ophthalmopathy and Graves' hyperthyroidism. Investigators amplified TCR beta CDR3 regions from RNA transcripts. An initial RT-PCR round employing HTBI primers preceded a second-round multiplex PCR. MiXCR, applied by TCRdb to the multiplex PCR reads, yields one record per CDR3 protein. The sample contains about 370,000 distinct CDR3 sequences, 17% of which appear only once. The sample taken for sequencing was peripheral blood. The receptors originated from an adult woman with stable Graves' hyperthyroidism.

V and J are TRBV6-1 and TRBJ1-2, with D possibly matching TRBD1 (6 bases). Trimming removed 10 bases from V and 2 bases from J, with 14 bases in between. The CDR3 has 13 amino acids. Per the germline V gene, CDR1 is MNHNS and CDR2 is SASEGT. The chain's CDR3 is CATEQGRNYGYTF. The CDR3 DNA sequence: TGTGCCACCGAACAGGGCAGAAACTATGGCTACACCTTC.

This clonotype was recorded at least ten times. The genes are TRBV28 and TRBJ1-1; the D is unclear. The CDR3 runs to 13 residues. CDR1 is MDHEN, CDR2 SYDVKM, per germline. V gave up 3 bases and J gave up 10 bases, with 15 bases separating them. This CDR3 reads CASSFQPNGRAFF. CDR3 nucleotides: TGTGCCAGCAGTTTCCAACCTAATGGGAGAGCTTTCTTT.

This clonotype was detected many times. The J gene is TRBJ1-2, the V gene TRBV3-1, with no clear D. The CDR3 is made up of 14 amino acids. The germline V and J ends were trimmed by 5 bases and 7 bases, with 17 bases remaining between them. Germline assignment: CDR1 LGHDT and CDR2 YNNKEL (reference sequence). The CDR3 loop is CASSDPRWAGGYTF. CDR3 nucleotides: TGTGCCAGCAGCGACCCACGTTGGGCAGGTGGCTACACCTTC.

Turning to this clonotype: A clone one base away is much larger, so this may be a read error. The V and J genes are TRBV29-1 and TRBJ2-7; no definite D call. The CDR3 runs to 15 residues. Trimming removed 8 bases at V and 0 bases at J, with 20 bases between. Germline V CDR1 and CDR2: SQVTM, ANQGSEA. DNA for the CDR3: TGCAGCTGCTGGTCTTCAGAAACGAGCTCCTACGAGCAGTACTTC. It codes for CSCWSSETSSYEQYF.

The chain couples TRBV18 to TRBJ2-5, with 12 bases that match TRBD2. Germline-derived CDR1 and CDR2 are KGHSH and LQKENI. The CDR3 extends over 15 amino acids. V shed 3 bases and J 5 bases; nucleotides not matched to a gene: 4. The CDR3 reads CASSPVTSGSETQYF. In DNA, the CDR3 is TGTGCCAGCTCACCGGTGACTAGCGGGAGCGAGACCCAGTACTTC.

At least ten counts were recorded for this clonotype. The chain joins TRBV19 to TRBJ2-7, with 12 nucleotides matching TRBD2. Germline V lookup: CDR1 LNHDA, CDR2 SQIVND (reference sequence). This CDR3 spans 17 amino acids. Unmatched junction bases numbered 10, after V lost 7 bases and J lost 0 bases. CDR3 in DNA: TGTGCCAGTACCGTTCGCGCGGGACTAGCGGGCTCCTACGAGCAGTACTTC. Its translation: CASTVRAGLAGSYEQYF.

This clonotype has at least ten counts. The chain couples TRBV11-1 to TRBJ1-2; 9 bases are a match to TRBD1. The ends lost 4 bases at V and 5 bases at J; junction bases unmatched: 14. CDR3 length equals 17 residues. CDR1 is SGHAT, CDR2 FQDESV, per germline (reference sequence). The CDR3 region has the DNA TGTGCCAGCAGCTCTTGGACAGGGGCTTCCCTACGGTATGGCTACACCTTC. Its protein is CASSSWTGASLRYGYTF.

In this sample, this clonotype turned up many times. The chain is built from TRBV27 and TRBJ2-7, with D perhaps given as TRBD1 or TRBD2 (6 bases each). V was shortened by 2 bases and J by 2 bases, with 7 bases between the two germline ends. Germline CDR1 and CDR2: MNHEY and SMNVEV (reference sequence). This CDR3 is built from 13 residues. CDR3 in amino acids: CASSLRGAYEQYF. The CDR3 region has the DNA TGTGCCAGCAGTTTAAGGGGGGCCTACGAGCAGTACTTC.

This sequence joins TRBV7-3 and TRBJ2-2; D ambiguous. Germline CDR1 and CDR2: SGHTA and FQGTGA. The CDR3 consists of 14 residues. V lost 0 bases and J lost 6, with 8 bases in between. The CDR3 DNA reads TGTGCCAGCAGCTTAACCCTTGACTCCGGGGAGCTGTTTTTT. It translates to CASSLTLDSGELFF.